The present T cell receptor beta chain was sequenced within a study of blood T cell repertoires in COVID-19. Overall study: Samples came from the United States, Italy and Spain, spanning acute and convalescent COVID-19. PBMCs, B-cell-depleted T cells, or T cells were the source of the cDNA or gDNA that made up the material.

Authors' analysis steps: Estimated nucleated cell counts came from reference gene primer amplification. Generated by immunoSEQ multiplex PCR, the TCRdb table keeps only in-frame clones and is missing some. V, J and clone size derive from that table, while D and trimming were established from the DNA sequence. Among around 250,000 clones listed, roughly 85% were seen once. Germline V gene sequence: CDR1 LGHNA, CDR2 YNFKEQ. This CDR3 is built from 13 residues. The V segment lost 5 bases and the J segment 9 bases; nucleotides outside the gene matches: 6. The sequenced sample consisted of peripheral blood. The receptor's source is a man under 40 who had recovered from COVID-19. J is TRBJ2-1 and V is TRBV4-2; 8 positions match TRBD2. Here the CDR3 DNA reads TGTGCCAGCAGCTCACTAGCGGCCGCTGAGCAGTTCTTC. It yields the protein CASSSLAAAEQFF.